This T cell receptor (beta chain) was captured by sequencing in a study of blood T cell repertoires in COVID-19. At the level of the study: Nucleic acid was either cDNA or gDNA, and it came from T cells, B-cell-depleted T cells, or PBMCs.

Sequenced by immunoSEQ multiplex PCR; TCRdb stores in-frame clones only, minus some. The sample yields a few hundred thousand clones, around 90% seen once. The specimen was PBMCs or T cells enriched from blood (not recorded which). This TCR was sampled from a man aged 25-40 years who had been exposed to COVID-19.

The CDR3 coding sequence is TGTGCCAGCAGCCTTAGAACCGGGACGGGGGGTTCACCCCTCCACTTT. Residues: CASSLRTGTGGSPLHF. The chain has TRBV3-1 (or the pseudogene TRBV3-2) and TRBJ1-6; D is perhaps TRBD1 (5 bases). This CDR3 region has 16 residues. From germline, CDR1 is LGHDT and CDR2 YNNKEL (reference sequence). V was clipped by 4 bases and J by 9 bases, with 19 bases between them.